This entry is about one T cell receptor (beta chain). The target antigen is unknown. The repertoire was sequenced with immunoSEQ multiplex PCR; TCRdb's copy has only in-frame clones and lacks some. Found here are more than 140,000 clones, 78% of them singletons; the top ten hold 7.5% to 9.5%. The data belong to a study of PD-1 blockade in classical Hodgkin lymphoma. Study observations and caveats: Reported findings placed baseline TCR diversity lower in newly diagnosed patients (compared with healthy donors).

Every patient relapsed after autologous stem cell transplantation, and brentuximab vedotin exposure varied. The CDR3 extends over 15 amino acids. Trimming took 4 bases from V and 10 from J, leaving 19 bases between them. Germline CDR1 reads ENHRY; CDR2 reads SYGVKD. V usage is TRBV10-3 and J usage is TRBJ1-4, with D unresolved. The TCR sequence derives from a human donor with classical Hodgkin lymphoma. The sample here was peripheral blood mononuclear cells (PBMCs), taken before the second cycle of nivolumab. The CDR3 protein is CAISAERLISGKLFF. The CDR3 bases are TGTGCCATCAGTGCAGAGCGTCTGATTTCGGGAAAACTGTTTTTT.